This is a list of T cell receptor beta chains from one sample in a study of T-cell reconstitution after alpha-beta-depleted transplantation in children. Using its own MiXCR run on the PCR reads, TCRdb lists one record per CDR3 protein. The sample consists of around 700,000 distinct CDR3 sequences, around 12% of them appearing once. The material was PBMCs, obtained before TCRalphabeta/CD19-depleted stem cell transplant. These receptors all stem from a girl aged 2-9 years with congenital amegakaryocytic thrombocytopenia, due to receive a stem cell transplant. Both conserved end residues are part of each CDR3. D genes are given only for firm matches. Expanded clones are given a class, and other clones once, few, many or no size at all.

v_call,j_call,d_call,clone_size,cdr3_nt,cdr3_aa
TRBV28,TRBJ2-7,.,few,TGTGCCAGCAGTTTGAATTCAAGGGAGCAGTACTTC,CASSLNSREQYF
TRBV30,TRBJ2-1,TRBD2,many,TGTGCCTGGATTTTGGCTAGCGGGAGGGCCCCCTACAATGAGCAGTTCTTC,CAWILASGRAPYNEQFF
TRBV12-3/TRBV12-4,TRBJ2-6,.,.,TGTGCCAGCAGGAGGAGATTCTCTGGGGCCAACGTCCTGACTTTC,CASRRRFSGANVLTF
TRBV20-1,TRBJ2-7,.,.,TGCAGTGCCAGCACCGGATTAACTTCGGGGGAGCAGTACTTC,CSASTGLTSGEQYF
TRBV20-1,TRBJ2-3,TRBD2,many,TGCAGTGCTCAAAAGACGACTAGCGGGAGCCCATCCCCAGATACGCAGTATTTT,CSAQKTTSGSPSPDTQYF
TRBV6-5,TRBJ1-1,.,many,TGTGCCAGCAGTCCCGGGGGGAAGGGGGCTGAAGCTTTCTTT,CASSPGGKGAEAFF
TRBV20-1,TRBJ2-5,.,many,TGCAGTGCCAGGGTTGGTCTCGGCTTAGGGGAGACCCAGTACTTC,CSARVGLGLGETQYF
TRBV5-1,TRBJ1-1,.,many,TGCGCCAGCAGCACGCGACGGTGGGACACTGAAGCTTTCTTT,CASSTRRWDTEAFF
TRBV7-9,TRBJ1-1,TRBD1,many,TGTGCCAGCACCAGACAGGGGGAATGGACTGAAGCTTTCTTT,CASTRQGEWTEAFF
TRBV20-1,TRBJ2-3,TRBD2,many,TGCAGTGCTAGAGATCCGGGTACTAGCGGGGACAGGAGTCAGTATTTT,CSARDPGTSGDRSQYF
TRBV7-2,TRBJ2-1,.,many,TGTGCCAGCAGCGAGTGGTACGAGCAGTTCTTC,CASSEWYEQFF
TRBV28,TRBJ2-3,.,many,TGTGCCAGCCGACCCGCCCGCACAGATACGCAGTATTTT,CASRPARTDTQYF
TRBV12-3/TRBV12-4,TRBJ2-3,.,.,TGTGCCAGCAGTTTACTGGCAGATGTACTAGATACGCAGTATTTT,CASSLLADVLDTQYF
TRBV7-2,TRBJ2-1,.,many,TGTGCCAGCAGTCGGTGGTGGGGCTCCTACAATGAGCAGTTCTTC,CASSRWWGSYNEQFF
TRBV6-1,TRBJ2-1,.,few,TGTGCCAGCAAAACCCACGGGACCTCCTACAATGAGCAGTTCTTC,CASKTHGTSYNEQFF
TRBV12-3/TRBV12-4,TRBJ2-2,.,.,TGTGCCAGCAGTTTAGGGGACGACAGTCCTTACACCGGGGAGCTGTTTTTT,CASSLGDDSPYTGELFF
TRBV11-2,TRBJ2-1,TRBD2,.,TGTGCCAGCAGGGGGACTAGCCGGGTACGGAATGAGCAGTTCTTC,CASRGTSRVRNEQFF
TRBV27,TRBJ2-7,TRBD2,many,TGTGCCAGCAGTTTATCGGTTAGCGGGAGTTACGAGCAGTACTTC,CASSLSVSGSYEQYF
TRBV4-1,TRBJ1-1,TRBD1,few,TGCGCCAGCAGCCAACAGGGGGCGCGGACTGAAGCTTTCTTT,CASSQQGARTEAFF
TRBV5-1,TRBJ2-1,TRBD2,.,TGCGCCAGCAGCTTGGCCTTTAGCGGGAGTGTCGATGAGCAGTTCTTC,CASSLAFSGSVDEQFF
TRBV4-1,TRBJ2-2,.,.,TGCGCCAGCAGCCAAGAGCCCGAAACCTTTAACACCGGGGAGCTGTTTTTT,CASSQEPETFNTGELFF
TRBV20-1,TRBJ1-4,.,many,TGCAGTGCTACGAACGGGGAAAAACTGTTTTTT,CSATNGEKLFF
TRBV21-1,TRBJ2-7,.,many,TGTGCCAGCCGCCACCGGGACAGGTACTTC,CASRHRDRYF
TRBV7-6,TRBJ2-3,TRBD2,many,TGTGCCAGCAGCTGGGGACTAGCGGGGAGGGATACGCAGTATTTT,CASSWGLAGRDTQYF
TRBV10-3,TRBJ2-1,TRBD2,many,TGTGCCATCAGTGAGTCGAAGGGTGATAGCGGGAGAGCCAATGAGCAGTTCTTC,CAISESKGDSGRANEQFF
TRBV10-3,TRBJ2-6,.,many,TGTGCCATCAGTGAGTCTGAGGGGGGGGCCAACGTCCTGACTTTC,CAISESEGGANVLTF
TRBV20-1,TRBJ2-3,.,few,TGCAGTGCTCGCCCTCTCAGGGATTGGGGGACAGATACGCAGTATTTT,CSARPLRDWGTDTQYF
TRBV28,TRBJ2-3,.,many,TGTGCCAGCAGTTTGCAGACTGGCACAGATACGCAGTATTTT,CASSLQTGTDTQYF
TRBV5-4,TRBJ2-1,.,few,TGTGCCAGCAGCTTGCCTACTAGCTCATTCAACAATGAGCAGTTCTTC,CASSLPTSSFNNEQFF
TRBV5-1,TRBJ2-7,.,.,TGCGCCAGCAGCTTGGAAGCAGAATACGAGCAGTACTTC,CASSLEAEYEQYF
TRBV20-1,TRBJ2-1,TRBD2,many,TGCAGTGCTTTTAGCGGGAGACTTTACAATGAGCAGTTCTTC,CSAFSGRLYNEQFF
TRBV5-6,TRBJ2-2,.,many,TGTGCCAGCAGCTTGTGGGGGGCGAACACCGGGGAGCTGTTTTTT,CASSLWGANTGELFF
TRBV28,TRBJ2-7,TRBD2,.,TGTGCCAGCAGTTTAGGCCGACTAGCGGGGTACTACGAGCAGTACTTC,CASSLGRLAGYYEQYF
TRBV20-1,TRBJ2-5,.,many,TGCAGTGCAACTCCGCTACAGCGGGCCGCTCAAGAGACCCAGTACTTC,CSATPLQRAAQETQYF
TRBV10-3,TRBJ2-3,TRBD2,few,TGTGCCATCAGTGAGTCCAGAATAGCGGGAGAGGCTATAGATACGCAGTATTTT,CAISESRIAGEAIDTQYF
TRBV12-3/TRBV12-4,TRBJ2-5,.,many,TGTGCCAGCAGTTTAGTCCTTGGACAGGAGACCCAGTACTTC,CASSLVLGQETQYF
TRBV12-3/TRBV12-4,TRBJ2-1,.,few,TGTGCCAGCAGTTTACAGGTGCCCTCCTACAATGAGCAGTTCTTC,CASSLQVPSYNEQFF
TRBV5-1,TRBJ2-3,TRBD1,few,TGCGCCAGCAGCTTATCGGACAGGACCACAGATACGCAGTATTTT,CASSLSDRTTDTQYF
TRBV7-9,TRBJ2-1,TRBD2,few,TGTGCCAGCAGCTCGGGACTAGCGGGAGCGGGAAATGAGCAGTTCTTC,CASSSGLAGAGNEQFF
TRBV12-3/TRBV12-4,TRBJ2-1,TRBD2,many,TGTGCCAGTGGGACTAGCGTTACCAATGAGCAGTTCTTC,CASGTSVTNEQFF
TRBV20-1,TRBJ2-1,TRBD2,few,TGCAGTGCTAGCCCAGCGGGAGAGGTCGGTGAGCAGTTCTTC,CSASPAGEVGEQFF